One and the same sample provided the 6 T cell receptor beta chains below, sequenced in a study of Ad26.COV2.S vaccination and SARS-CoV-2 variants. Documented treatment: about 20 received Ad26.COV2.S at low or high dose, single or two shots; five or six received placebo; per-sample allocation not given. The investigators took samples on day 63 after the first vaccine or placebo injection. Sequencing used immunoSEQ multiplex PCR; TCRdb keeps in-frame clones, though not all of them. The repertoire holds 350,000 to 450,000 clones, with about 92% as singletons. The source was peripheral blood, collected in a trial of Ad26.COV2.S vaccine versus placebo. These TCRs come from a person aged 18-60 years who received the Ad26.COV2.S COVID-19 vaccine or a placebo.

This sequence joins TRBV20-1 and TRBJ1-5, with unresolved D. V was pared by 3 bases and J by 0 bases, with 12 bases between. Looked up from germline, CDR1 is DFQATT and CDR2 is SNEGSKA (reference sequence). CDR3 length: 15 residues. CDR3 protein: CSASLQINSNQPQHF. For the CDR3, the DNA is TGCAGTGCTAGTCTCCAGATTAATAGCAATCAGCCCCAGCATTTT.

CDR3 protein: CASSGSTYEQYF. In nucleotides, the CDR3 is TGCGCCAGCAGCGGCAGTACTTACGAGCAGTACTTC. This chain joins TRBV4-3 and TRBJ2-7; D unclear. This CDR3 region has 12 residues. The V end lost 5 bases, the J end lost 4 bases, and 9 bases lay between the germline ends. Germline values: CDR1 LGHNA, CDR2 YSLEER.

V and J are TRBV19 and TRBJ1-2; D is undetermined. In germline, CDR1 is LNHDA, CDR2 SQIVND (reference sequence). The CDR3 sequence is 14 residues long. V was shortened by 11 bases and J by 5 bases, with 21 bases between the two germline ends. Here the CDR3 DNA reads TGTGCCTCACGTCCCCTCGGGGAATATTATGGCTACACCTTC. Translating gives CASRPLGEYYGYTF.

V is TRBV25-1 and J is TRBJ2-1; D possibly uses TRBD1 or TRBD2 (6 bases each). Trimming took off 7 bases at V and 3 bases at J, with 13 bases between the two ends. Germline CDR1 MGHDK, CDR2 SYGVNS. This CDR3 is 14 amino acids long. CDR3 nucleotide sequence: TGTGCCAGCAAACCGGAGGGGGTCTACAATGAGCAGTTCTTC. Its protein product is CASKPEGVYNEQFF. Full variable domain (rest looked up from reference TRBV25-1 and TRBJ2-1): EADIYQTPRYLVIGTGKKITLECSQTMGHDKMYWYQQDPGMELHLIHYSYGVNSTEKGDLSSESTVSRIRTEHFPLTLESARPSHTSQYLCASKPEGVYNEQFFGPGTRLTVL.

The V call is TRBV19, the J call TRBJ2-5; 10 bases match TRBD2. CDR3 size: 17 residues. Germline-derived CDR1 and CDR2 are LNHDA and SQIVND (reference sequence). The V segment lost 5 bases and the J segment 4 bases; nucleotides outside the gene matches: 13. The CDR3 region is CASSEGLARLGGETQYF. In DNA form, the CDR3 reads TGTGCCAGTAGTGAGGGACTAGCGCGCCTTGGGGGAGAGACCCAGTACTTC. Combining the CDR3 with reference TRBV19 and TRBJ2-5 gives the whole variable domain DGGITQSPKYLFRKEGQNVTLSCEQNLNHDAMYWYRQDPGQGLRLIYYSQIVNDFQKGDIAEGYSVSREKKESFPLTVTSAQKNPTAFYLCASSEGLARLGGETQYFGPGTRLLVL.

V is TRBV4-3 and J is TRBJ2-1; TRBD1 matches 7 bases. Losses at the gene ends were 4 bases for V and 0 bases for J; bases not matched to a gene: 15. The CDR3 loop spans 19 amino acids. Germline values: CDR1 LGHNA, CDR2 YSLEER. As DNA, the CDR3 is TGCGCCAGCAGCCTACACCTAGGACAGGAACTAAGCTCCTACAATGAGCAGTTCTTC. It encodes CASSLHLGQELSSYNEQFF.